These 11 T cell receptor beta chains originate from one sample sequenced in a study of T cell responses to AZD1222 COVID-19 vaccine. This table comes from immunoSEQ multiplex PCR, and its TCRdb copy is limited to in-frame clones, with some not included. The table has roughly 120,000 clones, around 82% seen once. The specimen was peripheral blood, collected on day 0 of AZD1222 vaccination. These receptor sequences come from an adult in good health.

The chain combines TRBV25-1 with TRBJ2-5; D gene ambiguous. The CDR3 runs to 11 residues. CDR1 MGHDK and CDR2 SYGVNS come from the germline V gene. V was clipped by 4 bases and J by 4 bases, with 4 bases between them. The CDR3 sequence: CASSAGETQYF. CDR3 nucleotides: TGTGCCAGCAGTGCGGGAGAGACCCAGTACTTC.

The J gene is TRBJ2-7, the V gene TRBV5-1; 10 bases align to TRBD2. The V and J ends lost 4 bases and 7 bases, in that order; junction bases with no gene match: 8. The V gene's germline CDR1 is SGHRS and CDR2 YFSETQ. The CDR3 contains 14 residues. This chain's CDR3 is CASSGSGTSDEQYF. The CDR3 nucleotides read TGCGCCAGCAGCGGCAGCGGGACTAGCGATGAGCAGTACTTC. The full variable domain, rest sourced from reference TRBV5-1 and TRBJ2-7, is KAGVTQTPRYLIKTRGQQVTLSCSPISGHRSVSWYQQTPGQGLQFLFEYFSETQRNKGNFPGRFSGRQFSNSRSEMNVSTLELGDSALYLCASSGSGTSDEQYFGPGTRLTVT.

This chain joins TRBV10-3 and TRBJ1-1; 7 bases agree with TRBD1. The CDR3 totals 14 residues. V shed 7 bases and J 2 bases; nucleotides not matched to a gene: 7. Looked up from germline, CDR1 is ENHRY and CDR2 is SYGVKD. CDR3: CAINPTGINTEAFF. CDR3 DNA: TGTGCCATCAACCCGACAGGGATTAACACTGAAGCTTTCTTT.

This clone was found a few times. This chain links TRBV7-2 with TRBJ2-1, with D tentatively TRBD2 (5 bases). CDR3 size: 14 residues. V was pared by 3 bases and J by 4 bases, with 10 bases between. CDR1 SGHTA and CDR2 FQGNSA come from the germline V gene. CDR3 sequence: CASSFGNYYNEQFF. The CDR3 coding sequence is TGTGCCAGCAGCTTCGGGAATTATTACAATGAGCAGTTCTTC.

The chain carries TRBV11-2 and TRBJ1-2; 7 positions agree with TRBD1. The CDR3 loop spans 12 amino acids. The germline V gene has CDR1 SGHAT and CDR2 FQNNGV. V was clipped by 5 bases and J by 8 bases; unmatched bases: 5. The CDR3 DNA reads as TGTGCCAGCAGCCGCAGGGGGGGAGGCTACACCTTC. Translating it yields CASSRRGGGYTF.

The chain links TRBV20-1 to TRBJ1-3; D unresolved. V shed 5 bases and J shed 4 bases, with 6 bases lying between them. Germline CDR1 DFQATT, CDR2 SNEGSKA (reference sequence). CDR3 length: 11 amino acids. CDR3: CSAAYGNTIYF. CDR3 DNA: TGCAGTGCTGCTTACGGAAACACCATATATTTT.

The chain couples TRBV9 to TRBJ1-1, with 10 bases matching TRBD1. After removal of 3 bases from V and 7 bases from J, the junction contained 15 bases not matched to a gene. Germline CDR1 SGDLS, CDR2 YYNGEE. The CDR3 runs 17 residues. The CDR3 is CASSGQTGGSLVVEAFF. The CDR3, as DNA: TGTGCCAGCAGCGGTCAGACAGGGGGCTCACTAGTGGTTGAAGCTTTCTTT.

This clone was observed a handful of times. The chain employs TRBV2 and TRBJ2-2; D remains ambiguous. CDR3 length equals 14 residues. V was cut by 8 bases and J by 1 base, with 11 bases left in between. Germline loops: CDR1 SNHLY, CDR2 FYNNEI. CDR3: CASLELLNTGELFF. CDR3 sequence (DNA): TGTGCCAGCTTAGAGCTCCTGAACACCGGGGAGCTGTTTTTT.

Only one count was recorded for this clone. The CDR3 region is CASSQANTGELFF. For the CDR3, the DNA is TGTGCCAGCAGCCAAGCGAACACCGGGGAGCTGTTTTTT. The J gene is TRBJ2-2, the V gene TRBV14, with D unresolved. From germline, CDR1 is SGHDN and CDR2 FVKESK. This CDR3 is 13 amino acids long. Between the trimmed V and J ends, which lost 1 base and 0 bases, there was a span of 0 bases.

In this sample, this clone turned up once. The rearrangement links TRBV28 to TRBJ2-2; TRBD1 or TRBD2 may be the D gene (6 bases each). The V end was cut by 5 bases, the J end by 3 bases, with 19 bases between. The germline V gene encodes CDR1 MDHEN and CDR2 SYDVKM. The CDR3 spans 17 residues. The CDR3 region has the DNA TGTGCCAGCAGTCCCCGTTTTAGGGGGGAACACACCGGGGAGCTGTTTTTT. As protein: CASSPRFRGEHTGELFF.

The chain employs TRBV27 and TRBJ2-5; D may be TRBD1 or TRBD2 (5 bases each). This CDR3 has 12 amino acids. In germline, CDR1 is MNHEY, CDR2 SMNVEV (reference sequence). The CDR3 coding sequence is TGTGCGGTTCGCAGGGACCTGGAGACCCAGTACTTC. Encoded protein: CAVRRDLETQYF.